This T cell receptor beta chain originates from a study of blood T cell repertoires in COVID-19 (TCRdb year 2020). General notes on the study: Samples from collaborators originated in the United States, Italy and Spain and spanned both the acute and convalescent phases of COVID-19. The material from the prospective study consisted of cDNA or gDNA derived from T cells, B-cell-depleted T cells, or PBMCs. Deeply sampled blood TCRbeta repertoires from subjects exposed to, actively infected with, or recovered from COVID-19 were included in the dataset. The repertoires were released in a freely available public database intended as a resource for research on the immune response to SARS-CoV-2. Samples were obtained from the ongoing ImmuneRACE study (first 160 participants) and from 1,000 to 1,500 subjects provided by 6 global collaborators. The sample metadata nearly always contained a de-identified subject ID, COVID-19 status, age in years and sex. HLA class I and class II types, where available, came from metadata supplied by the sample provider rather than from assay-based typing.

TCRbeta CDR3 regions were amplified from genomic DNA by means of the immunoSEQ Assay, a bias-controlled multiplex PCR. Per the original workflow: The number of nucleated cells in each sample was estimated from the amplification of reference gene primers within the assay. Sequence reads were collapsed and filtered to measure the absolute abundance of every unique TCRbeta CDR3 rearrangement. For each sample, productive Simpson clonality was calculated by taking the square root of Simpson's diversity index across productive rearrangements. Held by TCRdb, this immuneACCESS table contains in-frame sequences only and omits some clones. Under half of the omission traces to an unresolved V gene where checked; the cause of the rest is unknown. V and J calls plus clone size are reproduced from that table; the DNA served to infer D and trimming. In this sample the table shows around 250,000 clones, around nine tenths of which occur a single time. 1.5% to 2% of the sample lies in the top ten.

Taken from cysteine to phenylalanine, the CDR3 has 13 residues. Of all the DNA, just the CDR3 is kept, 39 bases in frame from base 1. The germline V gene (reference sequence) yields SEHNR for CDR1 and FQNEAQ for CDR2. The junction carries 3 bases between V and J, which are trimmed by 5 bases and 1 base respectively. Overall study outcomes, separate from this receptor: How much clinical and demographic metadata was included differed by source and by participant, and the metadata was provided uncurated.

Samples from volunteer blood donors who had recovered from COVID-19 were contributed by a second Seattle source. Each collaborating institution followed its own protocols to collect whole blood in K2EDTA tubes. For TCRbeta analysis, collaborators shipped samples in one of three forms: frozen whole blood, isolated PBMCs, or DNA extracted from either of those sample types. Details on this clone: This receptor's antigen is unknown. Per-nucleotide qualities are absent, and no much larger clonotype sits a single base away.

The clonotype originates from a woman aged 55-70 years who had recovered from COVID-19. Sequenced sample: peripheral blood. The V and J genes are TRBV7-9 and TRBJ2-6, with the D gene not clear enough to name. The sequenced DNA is TGTGCCAGCAGCCCTTCTGGGGCCAACGTCCTGACTTTC. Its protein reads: CASSPSGANVLTF.